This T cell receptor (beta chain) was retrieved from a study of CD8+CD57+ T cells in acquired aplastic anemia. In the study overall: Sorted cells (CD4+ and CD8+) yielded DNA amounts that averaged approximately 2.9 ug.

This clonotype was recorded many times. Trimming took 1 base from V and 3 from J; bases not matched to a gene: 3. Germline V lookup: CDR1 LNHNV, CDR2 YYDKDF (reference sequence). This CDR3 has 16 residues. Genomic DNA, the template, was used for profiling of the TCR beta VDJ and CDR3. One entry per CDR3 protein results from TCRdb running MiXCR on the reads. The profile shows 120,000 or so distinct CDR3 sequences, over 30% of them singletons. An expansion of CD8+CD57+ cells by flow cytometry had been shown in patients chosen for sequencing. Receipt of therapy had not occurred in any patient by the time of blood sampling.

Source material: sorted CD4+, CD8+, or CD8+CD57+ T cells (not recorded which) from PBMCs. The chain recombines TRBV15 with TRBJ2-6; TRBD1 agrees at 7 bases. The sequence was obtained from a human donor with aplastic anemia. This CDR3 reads CATSRATGDGANVLTF. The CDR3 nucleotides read TGTGCCACCAGCAGAGCTACAGGGGATGGGGCCAACGTCCTGACTTTC.